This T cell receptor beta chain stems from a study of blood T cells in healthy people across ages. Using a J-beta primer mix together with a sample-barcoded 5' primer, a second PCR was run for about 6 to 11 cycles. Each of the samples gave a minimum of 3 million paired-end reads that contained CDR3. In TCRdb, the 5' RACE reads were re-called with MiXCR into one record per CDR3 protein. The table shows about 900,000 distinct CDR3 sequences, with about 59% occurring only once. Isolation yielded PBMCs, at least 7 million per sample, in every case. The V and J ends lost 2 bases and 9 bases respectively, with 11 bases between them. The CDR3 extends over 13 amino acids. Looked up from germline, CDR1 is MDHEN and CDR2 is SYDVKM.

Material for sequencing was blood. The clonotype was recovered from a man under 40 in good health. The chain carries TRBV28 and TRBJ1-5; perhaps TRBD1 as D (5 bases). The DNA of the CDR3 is TGTGCCAGCAGTTTAGGCCCCGGGGGGCCCCAGCATTTT. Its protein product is CASSLGPGGPQHF. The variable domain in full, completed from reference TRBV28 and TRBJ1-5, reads DVKVTQSSRYLVKRTGEKVFLECVQDMDHENMFWYRQDPGLGLRLIYFSYDVKMKEKGDIPEGYSVSREKKERFSLILESASTNQTSMYLCASSLGPGGPQHFGDGTRLSIL.